A single TCR beta chain is shown here with its context. Its antigen is still unknown. This sample was included in a study of OX40 agonist ivuxolimab in advanced cancers. Findings and caveats of the study: Researchers report that CD8+ T cells had, on average, more expanded clones than CD4+.

Trimming removed 8 bases at V and 0 bases at J, with 15 bases between. Germline V lookup: CDR1 LNHDA, CDR2 SQIVND (reference sequence). The CDR3 runs to 15 residues. Profiled with immunoSEQ multiplex PCR; TCRdb holds only in-frame clones, not every one. The data hold around 68,000 clones, with approximately 81% observed a single time. This sequence originates from an adult with an advanced solid tumor such as melanoma, head and neck, liver or kidney cancer. The chain employs TRBV19 and TRBJ2-3; the D gene is possibly TRBD1 (6 bases). The sample in question was CD4+ or CD8+ T cells sorted from blood, obtained in a trial of the OX40 agonist ivuxolimab. CDR3 sequence: CASVDRHPSTDTQYF. DNA of the CDR3: TGTGCCAGTGTCGACAGGCACCCTAGCACAGATACGCAGTATTTT.